This TCR beta chain was captured by sequencing in a study of identical twins. TCRdb called the 5' RACE reads again in MiXCR, with one record for every CDR3 protein. Among about 1.7 million distinct CDR3 sequences, around 29% were seen once, and the ten largest hold about 0.25%. With 0 bases removed from V and 5 bases from J, the gap between germline ends came to 4 bases. This CDR3 has 11 amino acids. Germline values: CDR1 DFQATT, CDR2 SNEGSKA (reference sequence). This chain uses TRBV20-1 with TRBJ1-1; D not certain. Sequenced: cord blood. This receptor was taken from a newborn girl in good health. The CDR3 is CSARELTEAFF. CDR3 in DNA: TGCAGTGCTAGAGAACTAACTGAAGCTTTCTTT.